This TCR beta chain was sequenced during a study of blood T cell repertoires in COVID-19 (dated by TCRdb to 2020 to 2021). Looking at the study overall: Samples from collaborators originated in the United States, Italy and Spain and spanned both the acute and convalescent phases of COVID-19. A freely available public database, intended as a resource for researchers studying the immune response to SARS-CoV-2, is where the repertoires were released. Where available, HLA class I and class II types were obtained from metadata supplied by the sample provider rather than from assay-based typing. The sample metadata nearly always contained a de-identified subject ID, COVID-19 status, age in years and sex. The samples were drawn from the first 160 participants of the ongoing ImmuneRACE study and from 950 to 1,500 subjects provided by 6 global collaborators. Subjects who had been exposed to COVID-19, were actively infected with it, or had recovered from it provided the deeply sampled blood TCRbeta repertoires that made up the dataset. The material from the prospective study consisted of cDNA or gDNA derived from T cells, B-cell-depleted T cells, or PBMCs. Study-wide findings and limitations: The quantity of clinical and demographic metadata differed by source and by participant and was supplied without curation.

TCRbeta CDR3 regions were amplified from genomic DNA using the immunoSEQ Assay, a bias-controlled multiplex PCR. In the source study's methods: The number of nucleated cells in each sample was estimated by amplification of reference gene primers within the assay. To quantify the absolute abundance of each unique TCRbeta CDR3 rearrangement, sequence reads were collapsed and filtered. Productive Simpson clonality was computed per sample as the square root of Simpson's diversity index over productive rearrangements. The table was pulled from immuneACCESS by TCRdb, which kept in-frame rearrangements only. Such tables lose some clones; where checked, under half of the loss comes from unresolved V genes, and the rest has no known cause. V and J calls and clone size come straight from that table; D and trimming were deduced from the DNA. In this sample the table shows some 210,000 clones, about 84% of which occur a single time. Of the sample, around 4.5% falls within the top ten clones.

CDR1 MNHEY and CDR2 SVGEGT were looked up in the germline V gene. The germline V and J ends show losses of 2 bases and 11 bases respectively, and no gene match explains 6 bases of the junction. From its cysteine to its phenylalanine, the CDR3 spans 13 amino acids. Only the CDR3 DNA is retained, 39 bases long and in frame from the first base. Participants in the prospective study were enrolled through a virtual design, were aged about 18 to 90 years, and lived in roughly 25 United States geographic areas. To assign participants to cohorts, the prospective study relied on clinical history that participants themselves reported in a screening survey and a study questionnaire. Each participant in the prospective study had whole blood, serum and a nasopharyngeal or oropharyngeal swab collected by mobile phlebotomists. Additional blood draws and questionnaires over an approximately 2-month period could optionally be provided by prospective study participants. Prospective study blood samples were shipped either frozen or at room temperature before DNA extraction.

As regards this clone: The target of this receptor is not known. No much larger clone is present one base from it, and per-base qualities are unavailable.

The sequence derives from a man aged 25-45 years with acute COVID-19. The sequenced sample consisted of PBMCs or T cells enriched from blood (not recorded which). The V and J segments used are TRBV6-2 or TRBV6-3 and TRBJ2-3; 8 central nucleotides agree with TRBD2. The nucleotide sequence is TGTGCCAGCAGTTACACCGGGAGGGGGATGCAGTATTTT. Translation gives CASSYTGRGMQYF.